The source of this T cell receptor (beta chain) is a study of Graves' ophthalmopathy and Graves' hyperthyroidism. Study-level findings and limits: In blood, most expanded thyroid clonotypes above 0.001 frequency were also detected. Classification of ophthalmopathy versus stable hyperthyroidism by a 13-signature model yielded about 90% sensitivity and around 80% specificity.

The CDR3 contains 14 residues. Scientists amplified the TCR beta CDR3 regions from RNA transcripts. First-round RT-PCR relied on HTBI primers, and a second-round multiplex PCR came next. TCRdb reprocessed the multiplex PCR reads via MiXCR and lists one record per CDR3 protein. Among over a million distinct CDR3 sequences, approximately 35% were seen once, and the ten largest hold around 10%. The evidence that diagnosis relied on was clinical symptoms, serum thyroxine, TRAb, thyroid ultrasound and orbital computed tomography. This clonotype was counted ten times or more. The target antigen is unknown. A read error may produce the germline difference seen at one junction end.

The sequenced sample consisted of peripheral blood or thyroid tissue (not recorded which). This sequence originates from an adult man with Graves' hyperthyroidism. The chain links TRBV12-3 or TRBV12-4 to TRBJ2-7, with 9 bases fitting TRBD1. The CDR3 reads CASSLGTGMYEQYF. The CDR3 nucleotides read TGCGCCAGCAGCTTGGGGACAGGGATGTACGAGCAGTACTTC.